The clone carrying this TCR beta chain was detected a few times. Antigen specificity is unknown. TCRdb fed the RACE reads into MiXCR, producing one record per CDR3 protein. The sample has about 260,000 distinct CDR3 sequences; more than 6.5% are singletons. CDR3 length equals 14 residues. J lost 4 bases, V lost 4 bases, and 7 bases had no gene match. Per the germline V gene, CDR1 is SGHNT and CDR2 is YYREEE (reference sequence). The record originates from a study of human T cells and chemical hapten exposure. The sample's time point: pre-sensitization, week 0. Specified treatment: therapeutic diphenylcyclopropenone sensitization with weekly scalp DPC. General study results and limits: Expanded TCRs created a significantly greater count of big CDR3 similarity clusters than controls did.

The sequence derives from a woman aged 40 to 50 with alopecia areata. Some clones in this sample may be carry-over from other donors' samples. The source was whole blood, collected in connection with sensitization to the hapten diphenylcyclopropenone (DPC). V and J are TRBV5-4 and TRBJ2-7; 8 nucleotides match TRBD2. CDR3 bases: TGTGCCAGCAGCCTAAGCGGGAGTAGGTACGAGCAGTACTTC. Translated, it gives CASSLSGSRYEQYF.